This TCR beta chain was captured by sequencing in a study of blood T cell repertoires in COVID-19. As for the study in general: The study drew acute and convalescent COVID-19 samples from the United States, Italy and Spain.

Clones were read by immunoSEQ multiplex PCR, and TCRdb kept only the in-frame ones, dropping some. The data hold 200,000 or so clones, with about four fifths observed a single time. Losses at the gene ends were 5 bases for V and 4 bases for J; bases not matched to a gene: 5. The germline V gene encodes CDR1 MDHEN and CDR2 SYDVKM. The CDR3 runs to 14 residues. Sequenced sample: peripheral blood. The TCR originated in a woman aged 80 or over with COVID-19, enrolled during active disease. The V and J genes are TRBV28 and TRBJ1-5; 7 bases line up with TRBD1. The DNA of the CDR3 is TGTGCCAGCAGTGCCGGGACAGATAATCAGCCCCAGCATTTT. It specifies CASSAGTDNQPQHF.